Detailed here is one T cell receptor beta chain. Its target is not known. These data come from a study of beta chain features in type 1 diabetes. General observations from the study: At VDJ recombination sites, type 1 diabetes patients had fewer insertions and more deleted nucleotides. Cells that show high TCR expression could be over-represented by cDNA sequencing.

The CDR3 covers 13 residues. V gave up 8 bases and J gave up 0 bases, with 8 bases separating them. CDR1 MNHNS and CDR2 SASEGT come from the germline V gene. On average, the one heparinised blood draw given by each donor was about 100 mL. CD45RO/CCR7/CD25/CD127/CD95/CD27 sorting isolated CD4+ naive, central memory, regulatory and stem cell-like memory cells. As every portion of the isolated RNA was reverse transcribed, the sequencing read expressed TCRB transcripts. The protocol was immunoSEQ multiplex PCR, while the TCRdb copy is restricted to in-frame clones and leaves out a portion. Of roughly 610,000 clones listed, around a sixth are singletons.

Sample: naive CD4+ T cells from blood. This receptor was identified in a man younger than 30 in good health. The chain carries TRBV6-1 and TRBJ2-1; no clear D. DNA for the CDR3: TGTGCCAGCGTCTCGAGCTCCTACAATGAGCAGTTCTTC. The encoded protein is CASVSSSYNEQFF.